The following is a T cell receptor beta chain sequence with its context. The data were taken from a study of shared clonotypes between healthy human individuals. Each PCR replicate from the sorted subsets contained around 0.2 ug DNA, which is tens of thousands of T cell genomes. Original processing methods: ImmunoSEQ only sent back junction sequences with no quality scores, so filtering was done differently. Data came from immunoSEQ multiplex PCR; TCRdb stores just in-frame clones and leaves some out. V and J calls and clone size are copied from that table; D and trimming were computed from the DNA. The data show 600,000 to 750,000 clones, around 77% seen once. The CDR3 runs 17 residues. Germline CDR1 is KGHSH and CDR2 is LQKENI. V was clipped by 4 bases and J by 4 bases; unmatched bases: 10. All donors were healthy HIV-negative adults lacking recent acute infections or vaccinations.

Sequencing was performed on memory CD4+ T cells sorted from blood. The subset denotes: CD45RA-negative fraction. This clonotype was sampled from a woman aged 25-40 years in good health. The chain uses TRBV18 and TRBJ2-2, with 9 bases aligning to TRBD1. The CDR3 loop is CASSLNTGTGSTGELFF. DNA for the CDR3: TGTGCCAGCTCACTAAACACCGGGACAGGGTCCACCGGGGAGCTGTTTTTT.